The 11 T cell receptor beta chains below come from one sample, sequenced in a study of T cell responses to AZD1222 COVID-19 vaccine. Some clones are missing from TCRdb's copy, which holds only in-frame ones; the method was immunoSEQ multiplex PCR. This sample has 150,000 to 200,000 clones, with 85% to 90% found just once. The input for sequencing was peripheral blood, taken on day 0 of AZD1222 vaccination. These receptors were collected from an adult in good health.

The chain links TRBV19 to TRBJ1-1; perhaps TRBD1 as D (5 bases). Trimming took off 5 bases at V and 7 bases at J, with 14 bases between the two ends. The CDR3 contains 13 residues. Looked up from germline, CDR1 is LNHDA and CDR2 is SQIVND (reference sequence). CDR3 amino acids: CASSLRDRREAFF. Written as DNA, the CDR3 is TGTGCCAGTAGTCTAAGGGACCGCCGTGAAGCTTTCTTT.

The gene calls are TRBV3-1 (or the pseudogene TRBV3-2) and TRBJ2-7, with a possible D match to TRBD1 (5 bases). Trimming left V 4 bases short and J 5 bases short, with 18 bases between. Germline-derived CDR1 and CDR2 are LGHDT and YNNKEL (reference sequence). CDR3 size: 15 residues. CDR3 protein: CASSRRVRGLHEQYF. CDR3 nucleotides: TGTGCCAGCAGCCGAAGGGTAAGGGGCCTACACGAGCAGTACTTC.

This clone was found once. This chain's CDR3 is CASSGTWPAQYF. CDR3 sequence (DNA): TGTGCCAGCAGCGGGACCTGGCCCGCGCAGTATTTT. The chain is built from TRBV12-3 or TRBV12-4 and TRBJ2-3; D might be TRBD1 or TRBD2, each matching 5 bases. Trimming removed 6 bases from V and 10 bases from J, with 14 bases in between. The CDR3 has 12 amino acids.

The V call is TRBV2, the J call TRBJ1-6, with 7 bases lining up with TRBD1. Germline CDR1 SNHLY, CDR2 FYNNEI. CDR3 length: 15 amino acids. V shed 7 bases, J shed 7 bases, and the junction held 10 bases outside the gene matches. The CDR3 loop reads CASKEQGWGNSPLHF. DNA for the CDR3: TGTGCCAGCAAAGAACAGGGGTGGGGCAATTCACCCCTCCACTTT.

The rearrangement links TRBV28 to TRBJ2-7; D perhaps matches TRBD2 (6 bases). Germline V gives CDR1 MDHEN, CDR2 SYDVKM. The CDR3 spans 11 residues. The germline V and J ends were trimmed by 6 bases and 4 bases, with 7 bases remaining between them. The CDR3 spells CASRRGYEQYF. The DNA for the CDR3 is TGTGCCAGCAGGCGGGGATACGAGCAGTACTTC.

The chain is built from TRBV6-5 and TRBJ2-1; D remains ambiguous. Germline loops: CDR1 MNHEY, CDR2 SVGAGI. The CDR3 has 14 amino acids. V was shortened by 7 bases and J by 0 bases, with 10 bases between the two germline ends. The CDR3 DNA reads as TGTGCCAGCACTAGTTTAAGCTCCTACAATGAGCAGTTCTTC. Amino acids: CASTSLSSYNEQFF.

The rearrangement joins TRBV2 to TRBJ1-6, with TRBD1 matching 7 bases. V gave up 7 bases and J gave up 7 bases; unmatched junction bases: 10. The V gene's germline CDR1 is SNHLY and CDR2 FYNNEI. The CDR3 is 15 residues long. CDR3 nucleotides: TGTGCCAGCAAGGATTCTAGGGGGCGGAATTCACCCCTCCACTTT. This encodes CASKDSRGRNSPLHF.

This chain joins TRBV6-5 and TRBJ1-1; D not certain. Germline CDR1 reads MNHEY; CDR2 reads SVGAGI. This CDR3 has 12 residues. V lost 3 bases and J lost 6, with 8 bases in between. CDR3 DNA sequence: TGTGCCAGCAGTTATGGGGATGCTGAAGCTTTCTTT. Translation gives CASSYGDAEAFF.

This clone was observed a few times. The V and J genes are TRBV6-5 and TRBJ2-2; D gene unclear. Trimming stripped 6 bases from V and 1 base from J, with 12 bases between. This CDR3 spans 15 amino acids. Germline CDR1 reads MNHEY; CDR2 reads SVGAGI. CDR3 in DNA: TGTGCCAGCAGGATCAGCGACCAGAACACCGGGGAGCTGTTTTTT. Translated, it gives CASRISDQNTGELFF.

J is TRBJ1-5 and V is TRBV7-9, with 10 positions matching TRBD1. V dropped 1 base and J dropped 8; count of bases not matched to a gene: 2. Germline values: CDR1 SEHNR, CDR2 FQNEAQ (reference sequence). This CDR3 contains 14 residues. The CDR3 coding sequence is TGTGCCAGCAGCTTAGGACAGGGGGCAGAGCCCCAGCATTTT. It translates to CASSLGQGAEPQHF.

The chain uses TRBV3-1 (or the pseudogene TRBV3-2) and TRBJ1-5; possible D gene TRBD1, 6 bases. CDR3 length equals 17 residues. Trimming stripped 0 bases from V and 1 base from J, with 13 bases between. Germline values: CDR1 LGHDT, CDR2 YNNKEL (reference sequence). Here the CDR3 reads CASSQDIQGSSNQPQHF. The DNA for the CDR3 is TGTGCCAGCAGCCAAGATATCCAGGGGTCGAGCAATCAGCCCCAGCATTTT.